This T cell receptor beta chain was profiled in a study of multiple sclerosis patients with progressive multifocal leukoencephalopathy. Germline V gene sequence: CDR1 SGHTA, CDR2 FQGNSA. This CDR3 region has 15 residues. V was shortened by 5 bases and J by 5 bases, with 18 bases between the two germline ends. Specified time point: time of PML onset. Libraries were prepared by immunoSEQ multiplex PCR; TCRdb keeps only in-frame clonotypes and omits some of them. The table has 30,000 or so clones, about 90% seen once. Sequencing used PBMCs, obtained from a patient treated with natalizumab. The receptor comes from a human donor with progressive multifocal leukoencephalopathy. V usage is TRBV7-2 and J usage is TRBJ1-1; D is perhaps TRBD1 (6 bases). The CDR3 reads CASSLGTPLGTEAFF. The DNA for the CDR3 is TGTGCCAGCAGCCTAGGGACACCCCTTGGGACTGAAGCTTTCTTT.